The next 25 T cell receptor beta chains were all read from a single sample in a study of blood T cell repertoires in COVID-19. Assay: immunoSEQ multiplex PCR; the TCRdb copy retains only in-frame clones and omits some. This sample has approximately 230,000 clones; roughly 87% occur once, and the top ten carry around 3%. The sequenced sample consisted of peripheral blood. The receptors were sampled from a man between 18 and 35 years old with active or convalescent COVID-19.

This clone was seen just once. The V and J genes are TRBV6-4 and TRBJ2-1, with TRBD1 matching over 9 bases. The V and J ends lost 5 bases and 4 bases, in that order; junction bases with no gene match: 9. This CDR3 has 16 amino acids. CDR1 is MRHNA and CDR2 is SNTAGT in the germline V gene. The CDR3 protein is CASSFSGTGSYNEQFF. CDR3 sequence (DNA): TGTGCCAGCAGTTTCTCCGGGACAGGGTCATACAATGAGCAGTTCTTC.

This clone showed up just once. The chain carries TRBV28 and TRBJ2-5; 15 bases agree with TRBD2. The germline CDR1 and CDR2 sequences are MDHEN and SYDVKM. CDR3 size: 15 residues. Trimming at V came to 5 bases and at J to 5 bases, leaving 3 bases not matched to a gene. CDR3 DNA: TGTGCCAGCAGTCCAGGGACTAGCGGGAGGGAGACCCAGTACTTC. This sequence encodes CASSPGTSGRETQYF.

The chain has TRBV25-1 and TRBJ2-3, with no clear D. Germline V gene sequence: CDR1 MGHDK, CDR2 SYGVNS. CDR3 size: 15 residues. V was clipped by 1 base and J by 2 bases, with 10 bases between them. The CDR3 DNA reads TGTGCCAGCAGTGAATCCACGGTTTACACAGATACGCAGTATTTT. Its protein product is CASSESTVYTDTQYF.

This chain joins TRBV6-5 and TRBJ2-1; the D is unclear. Germline V gene sequence: CDR1 MNHEY, CDR2 SVGAGI. Deletions cut 7 bases from V and 2 bases from J, with 6 bases between. The CDR3 contains 12 residues. The CDR3 reads CASTSTYNEQFF. CDR3 DNA sequence: TGTGCCAGCACATCAACCTACAATGAGCAGTTCTTC.

The chain joins TRBV27 to TRBJ1-1; D perhaps matches TRBD1 (5 bases). The V and J ends lost 3 bases and 4 bases respectively, with 12 bases between them. This CDR3 is built from 14 residues. CDR1 is MNHEY, CDR2 SMNVEV, per germline (reference sequence). CDR3 nucleotide sequence: TGTGCCAGCAGTTTCACCTACGGGGGCACTGAAGCTTTCTTT. Its translation is CASSFTYGGTEAFF.

The chain combines TRBV7-7 with TRBJ2-1; weak D call: TRBD2 (6 bases). Deletions cut 5 bases from V and 8 bases from J, with 19 bases between. The CDR3 covers 15 residues. The V gene's germline CDR1 is SSHAT and CDR2 FNYEAQ (reference sequence). CDR3 amino acids: CASSPTIGTPDEQFF. The CDR3 bases are TGTGCCAGCAGCCCAACAATCGGGACTCCGGATGAGCAGTTCTTC.

The V call is TRBV7-2, the J call TRBJ1-4; TRBD1 agrees at 11 bases. Looked up from germline, CDR1 is SGHTA and CDR2 is FQGNSA. The CDR3 has 16 residues. The J segment lost 4 bases and the V segment lost 5 bases, leaving 6 bases of the junction unmatched. The chain's CDR3 is CASSMWDRGFNEKLFF. CDR3 bases: TGTGCCAGCAGCATGTGGGACAGGGGGTTTAATGAAAAACTGTTTTTT.

The genes are TRBV15 and TRBJ1-4; unclear D gene. CDR1 and CDR2 (germline): LNHNV, YYDKDF (reference sequence). The CDR3 is 16 residues long. The V and J ends lost 0 bases and 0 bases respectively, with 8 bases between them. The CDR3 region is CATSRDYQATNEKLFF. The CDR3 nucleotides are TGTGCCACCAGCAGAGATTACCAGGCAACTAATGAAAAACTGTTTTTT.

V usage is TRBV13 and J usage is TRBJ2-3, with TRBD2 as a possible D gene (5 bases). Trimming took 2 bases from V and 2 from J, leaving 14 bases between them. This CDR3 has 16 amino acids. Germline V gene data show CDR1 as PRHDT and CDR2 as FYEKMQ (reference sequence). This CDR3 is CASSLLTGSSTDTQYF. DNA for the CDR3: TGTGCCAGCAGCTTACTAACGGGGTCCTCCACAGATACGCAGTATTTT.

This clone was seen once. This chain joins TRBV25-1 and TRBJ2-5; the match to TRBD2 covers 12 bases. V was pared by 2 bases and J by 7 bases, with 5 bases of the junction left unmatched. The CDR3 is made up of 15 amino acids. CDR1 MGHDK and CDR2 SYGVNS come from the germline V gene. The CDR3 sequence: CASSEILAGGRTQYF. For the CDR3, the DNA is TGTGCCAGCAGTGAAATCCTAGCGGGGGGGCGGACCCAGTACTTC. The full variable domain, completed using reference TRBV25-1 and TRBJ2-5, is EADIYQTPRYLVIGTGKKITLECSQTMGHDKMYWYQQDPGMELHLIHYSYGVNSTEKGDLSSESTVSRIRTEHFPLTLESARPSHTSQYLCASSEILAGGRTQYFGPGTRLLVL.

The chain uses TRBV9 and TRBJ2-1, with 9 bases fitting TRBD2. Looked up from germline, CDR1 is SGDLS and CDR2 is YYNGEE. V gave up 4 bases and J gave up 7 bases; unmatched junction bases: 15. The CDR3 runs 17 residues. Here the CDR3 DNA reads TGTGCCAGCAGCCCGCTAGCACACCCTAGCGGGATAAATGAGCAGTTCTTC. Protein: CASSPLAHPSGINEQFF.

This chain uses TRBV5-6 with TRBJ2-7; 9 positions match TRBD2. Germline CDR1 is SGHDT and CDR2 is YYEEEE. The junction had 9 bases not matched to a gene; V was cut back by 5 bases and J by 3 bases. CDR3 size: 15 residues. In DNA form, the CDR3 reads TGTGCCAGCAGTGAACTAGCGGGCGAAGTCTACGAGCAGTACTTC. It translates to CASSELAGEVYEQYF.

The V and J genes are TRBV9 and TRBJ1-3; 7 positions match TRBD1. Germline V gene lookup returns CDR1 SGDLS and CDR2 YYNGEE. The CDR3 is 15 amino acids. Losses at the gene ends were 5 bases for V and 3 bases for J; bases not matched to a gene: 8. The CDR3 protein is CASSRRDRVGNTIYF. CDR3 in DNA: TGTGCCAGCAGTCGCAGGGACAGAGTTGGAAACACCATATATTTT.

This rearrangement joins TRBV6-5 to TRBJ1-5; the D is unclear. Trimming took 2 bases from V and 2 from J, leaving 7 bases between them. Germline-derived CDR1 and CDR2 are MNHEY and SVGAGI. The CDR3 runs 14 residues. As DNA, the CDR3 is TGTGCCAGCAGTTACAGCCAGGGCAATCAGCCCCAGCATTTT. It is translated as CASSYSQGNQPQHF.

The rearrangement joins TRBV5-4 to TRBJ1-2; 8 bases line up with TRBD1. V lost 4 bases and J lost 7; bases outside the gene matches: 12. The CDR3 is 15 amino acids. Looked up from germline, CDR1 is SGHNT and CDR2 is YYREEE (reference sequence). The CDR3 spells CASSPKYQGARGYTF. The CDR3 nucleotides are TGTGCCAGCAGCCCCAAGTACCAGGGGGCGCGTGGCTACACCTTC.

The chain combines TRBV7-9 with TRBJ2-3; no clear D gene. From germline, CDR1 is SEHNR and CDR2 FQNEAQ (reference sequence). This CDR3 has 15 amino acids. V lost 2 bases and J lost 2, with 11 bases in between. The CDR3 bases are TGTGCCAGCAGCTTACTAGGCCCCACCACAGATACGCAGTATTTT. Protein sequence: CASSLLGPTTDTQYF.

The chain joins TRBV19 to TRBJ1-2; D is undetermined. The length of the CDR3 is 11 residues. CDR1 is LNHDA and CDR2 is SQIVND in the germline V gene (reference sequence). The V end lost 6 bases, the J end lost 5 bases, and 7 bases lay between the germline ends. The CDR3 loop is CASSTDYGYTF. DNA for the CDR3: TGTGCCAGTAGCACAGATTATGGCTACACCTTC. Based on the CDR3 plus reference TRBV19 and TRBJ1-2, the full variable domain is DGGITQSPKYLFRKEGQNVTLSCEQNLNHDAMYWYRQDPGQGLRLIYYSQIVNDFQKGDIAEGYSVSREKKESFPLTVTSAQKNPTAFYLCASSTDYGYTFGSGTRLTVV.

The chain recombines TRBV5-6 with TRBJ2-3, with 14 bases that match TRBD2. Germline V gene data show CDR1 as SGHDT and CDR2 as YYEEEE. The CDR3 sequence is 19 residues long. After removal of 5 bases from V and 0 bases from J, the junction contained 11 bases not matched to a gene. DNA for the CDR3: TGTGCCAGCAGTTGGGGACTAGCGGGAGTCTTTTCTAGCACAGATACGCAGTATTTT. This translates into CASSWGLAGVFSSTDTQYF.

The chain combines TRBV28 with TRBJ2-7; 12 bases line up with TRBD2. The J segment lost 3 bases and the V segment lost 7 bases, leaving 7 bases of the junction unmatched. The CDR3 length is 15 residues. The germline V gene has CDR1 MDHEN and CDR2 SYDVKM. The CDR3 loop is CASNQAGLAGYEQYF. Written as DNA, the CDR3 is TGTGCCAGCAATCAAGCGGGACTAGCGGGCTACGAGCAGTACTTC.

The CDR3 protein is CASRPPGTSGYEQYF. The CDR3, as DNA: TGTGCCAGCAGGCCCCCGGGGACTAGCGGGTACGAGCAGTACTTC. The chain has TRBV7-2 and TRBJ2-7, with 12 bases that match TRBD2. The CDR3 loop spans 15 amino acids. CDR1 and CDR2 from the germline V gene are SGHTA and FQGNSA. J lost 4 bases, V lost 6 bases, and 7 bases had no gene match.

V and J are TRBV12-3 or TRBV12-4 and TRBJ1-4; D is perhaps TRBD1 (5 bases). CDR3 length equals 12 residues. The V end lost 2 bases, the J end lost 12 bases, and 10 bases lay between the germline ends. The CDR3 sequence: CASSLNGAQLFF. The CDR3 DNA sequence: TGTGCCAGCAGTTTAAATGGGGCCCAACTGTTTTTT.

The J gene is TRBJ1-4, the V gene TRBV6-5; D is perhaps TRBD1 (6 bases). Trimming cost V 5 bases and J 0 bases, with 7 bases left between them. The CDR3 sequence is 14 residues long. The germline V gene has CDR1 MNHEY and CDR2 SVGAGI. The CDR3 DNA follows: TGTGCCAGCAGTAGGACAGCAACTAATGAAAAACTGTTTTTT. As protein: CASSRTATNEKLFF.

The rearrangement uses TRBV5-1 and TRBJ1-5; possible D gene TRBD1, 6 bases. Germline V gene lookup returns CDR1 SGHRS and CDR2 YFSETQ. V was cut by 4 bases and J by 4 bases, with 12 bases left in between. This CDR3 has 14 residues. The CDR3 nucleotides are TGCGCCAGCAGCCCAGGGACATCTAATCAGCCCCAGCATTTT. This codes for CASSPGTSNQPQHF.

This clone was found once. The rearrangement joins TRBV6-5 to TRBJ2-1, with D possibly matching TRBD1 (6 bases). V gave up 4 bases and J gave up 1 base, with 14 bases separating them. Germline lookup yields CDR1 MNHEY and CDR2 SVGAGI. This CDR3 contains 16 residues. The CDR3 DNA reads TGTGCCAGCAGTTCCCAGGGTCAGGGGTCCTACAATGAGCAGTTCTTC. Encoded protein: CASSSQGQGSYNEQFF.

The rearrangement links TRBV6-5 to TRBJ2-7; 12 nucleotides match TRBD1. Unmatched junction bases numbered 8, after V lost 5 bases and J lost 6 bases. The CDR3 consists of 15 residues. Germline V CDR1 and CDR2: MNHEY, SVGAGI. CDR3 protein: CASSLSGTGGVEQYF. As DNA, the CDR3 is TGTGCCAGCAGTCTGTCCGGGACAGGGGGCGTCGAGCAGTACTTC.